These T cell receptor beta chains were read from a single sample in a study of T cell changes during pregnancy in multiple sclerosis. Some clones are missing from TCRdb's copy, which holds only in-frame ones; the method was immunoSEQ multiplex PCR. The table has around 79,000 clones, 75% to 95% seen once; the top ten hold approximately 0.43%. Sequencing used CD4+ T cells from peripheral blood mononuclear cells, obtained in the second trimester of pregnancy. Every receptor here comes from a female donor with multiple sclerosis, enrolled in a pregnancy study. Each CDR3 is given with its conserved first and last residue. A D gene is named only where the DNA matches it firmly. Clone size is shown for a subset of rows, as once, few, many or a class of expanded clone.

J,size,V,D,CDR3,DNA
TRBJ2-2,.,TRBV15,.,CATSRESGGAPTGELFF,TGTGCCACCAGCAGAGAGAGTGGGGGCGCCCCCACCGGGGAGCTGTTTTTT
TRBJ1-3,.,TRBV7-2,.,CASSFYPSSGNTIYF,TGTGCCAGCAGCTTTTACCCGAGCTCTGGAAACACCATATATTTT
TRBJ1-5,.,TRBV6-1,.,CASRSGWDQPQHF,TGTGCCAGCAGATCAGGGTGGGATCAGCCCCAGCATTTT
TRBJ1-5,.,TRBV28,.,CASRVGISNQPQHF,TGTGCCAGCAGGGTCGGTATTAGCAATCAGCCCCAGCATTTT
TRBJ2-4,few,TRBV14,TRBD1,CASSGLTGAAKNIQYF,TGTGCCAGCAGCGGATTGACAGGGGCAGCCAAAAACATTCAGTACTTC
TRBJ2-3,.,TRBV7-9,.,CASSLTKRTDTQYF,TGTGCCAGCAGCTTAACGAAGCGCACAGATACGCAGTATTTT
TRBJ2-3,.,TRBV29-1,TRBD2,CSVRGLAGLTDTQYF,TGCAGCGTCCGGGGACTAGCGGGGCTCACAGATACGCAGTATTTT
TRBJ1-2,.,TRBV4-1,TRBD1,CASSQVGTANYGYTF,TGCGCCAGCAGCCAAGTGGGGACAGCTAACTATGGCTACACCTTC
TRBJ2-7,.,TRBV15,TRBD2,CATSMRLAGNEQYF,TGTGCCACCAGCATGCGACTAGCGGGGAACGAGCAGTACTTC
TRBJ1-1,.,TRBV19,.,CASSITTANTEAFF,TGTGCCAGTAGTATTACGACAGCGAACACTGAAGCTTTCTTT
TRBJ2-7,.,TRBV28,TRBD1,CASSPPGTGSYEQYF,TGTGCCAGCAGTCCGCCTGGGACAGGTTCCTACGAGCAGTACTTC
TRBJ2-1,.,TRBV5-1,TRBD1,CASSATGGFYNEQFF,TGCGCCAGCAGCGCGACAGGGGGCTTCTACAATGAGCAGTTCTTC
TRBJ2-2,.,TRBV9,.,CASSVATSTGELFF,TGTGCCAGCAGCGTAGCCACGAGTACCGGGGAGCTGTTTTTT
TRBJ1-5,.,TRBV21-1,.,CASSKVRQRQPQHF,TGTGCCAGCAGCAAAGTCCGACAGCGTCAGCCCCAGCATTTT
TRBJ2-5,.,TRBV7-6,TRBD2,CASSRGLAGRETQYF,TGTGCCAGCAGCCGGGGACTAGCGGGACGAGAGACCCAGTACTTC
TRBJ2-1,.,TRBV7-3,.,CASSLTGAYNEQFF,TGTGCCAGCAGCTTAACCGGAGCTTACAATGAGCAGTTCTTC
TRBJ2-7,.,TRBV7-3,TRBD2,CASSPGGSISHEQYF,TGTGCCAGCAGCCCGGGCGGGAGTATCTCCCACGAGCAGTACTTC
TRBJ2-1,.,TRBV10-3,TRBD2,CAIRGTSGRANEQFF,TGTGCCATCAGAGGGACTAGCGGGAGGGCGAATGAGCAGTTCTTC
TRBJ2-5,.,TRBV23-1,.,CASSQHRRPLGETQYF,TGCGCCAGCAGTCAACACAGGCGCCCGCTGGGAGAGACCCAGTACTTC
TRBJ2-5,.,TRBV9,TRBD2,CASSVDSGGAQETQYF,TGTGCCAGCAGCGTAGATAGCGGGGGGGCCCAAGAGACCCAGTACTTC
TRBJ2-1,.,TRBV7-9,TRBD1,CASSLGLQGSSYNEQFF,TGTGCCAGCAGCTTAGGCCTACAGGGGAGCTCCTACAATGAGCAGTTCTTC
TRBJ1-3,.,TRBV28,TRBD1,CASSSIQGGRNTIYF,TGTGCCAGCAGTTCAATACAGGGGGGTCGAAACACCATATATTTT
TRBJ2-2,.,TRBV4-1,TRBD2,CASRLQGWSLAGNTGELFF,TGCGCCAGCAGATTACAGGGATGGTCCCTAGCGGGGAACACCGGGGAGCTGTTTTTT
TRBJ2-2,.,TRBV18,TRBD2,CASSSKVAGGTNTGELFF,TGTGCCAGCTCATCGAAGGTAGCGGGAGGTACGAACACCGGGGAGCTGTTTTTT
TRBJ1-1,.,TRBV30,.,CAWSAPNRQVRNTEAFF,TGTGCCTGGAGTGCCCCCAACCGACAAGTTCGGAACACTGAAGCTTTCTTT
TRBJ2-7,.,TRBV11-3,.,CASGRDKGLLYYEQYF,TGTGCCAGTGGCCGGGACAAGGGTCTCCTCTACTACGAGCAGTACTTC
TRBJ2-4,.,TRBV5-5,.,CASSLLDLAKNIQYF,TGTGCCAGCAGCTTGCTAGACCTAGCCAAAAACATTCAGTACTTC
TRBJ2-3,.,TRBV5-1,TRBD2,CASSSGLAGAPSTDTQYF,TGCGCCAGCAGCTCTGGACTAGCGGGAGCCCCTAGCACAGATACGCAGTATTTT
TRBJ1-1,.,TRBV9,.,CASSVGGGVGTEAFF,TGTGCCAGCAGCGTAGGCGGGGGAGTCGGCACTGAAGCTTTCTTT
TRBJ2-1,.,TRBV19,TRBD2,CASSSPTSGISYNEQFF,TGTGCCAGTAGTAGCCCAACTAGCGGAATCTCCTACAATGAGCAGTTCTTC
TRBJ2-6,.,TRBV2,.,CASSSDSPLGANVLTF,TGTGCCAGCAGTTCCGACAGCCCTCTTGGGGCCAACGTCCTGACTTTC
TRBJ1-3,.,TRBV11-2,.,CASSPSSVLSGNTIYF,TGTGCCAGCAGTCCTTCCAGCGTCCTCTCTGGAAACACCATATATTTT
TRBJ2-1,.,TRBV5-1,.,CASSLDGRGWNNEQFF,TGCGCCAGCAGCTTGGATGGAAGAGGGTGGAACAATGAGCAGTTCTTC
TRBJ1-2,.,TRBV7-2,TRBD1,CASSLTQGNYGYTF,TGTGCCAGCAGCTTAACACAGGGGAACTATGGCTACACCTTC
TRBJ1-5,.,TRBV4-2,.,CASSQDPVSNQPQHF,TGTGCCAGCAGCCAAGATCCGGTAAGCAATCAGCCCCAGCATTTT
TRBJ1-2,.,TRBV28,.,CASSLGADYGYTF,TGTGCCAGCAGTTTAGGGGCAGACTATGGCTACACCTTC
TRBJ2-1,.,TRBV30,.,CAWSVSGDEQFF,TGTGCCTGGAGTGTATCAGGCGATGAGCAGTTCTTC
TRBJ1-2,.,TRBV7-6,TRBD1,CASRQRQGPNYGYTF,TGTGCCAGCAGGCAGAGACAGGGGCCGAACTATGGCTACACCTTC
TRBJ2-1,.,TRBV19,TRBD1,CASSRGLPSYNEQFF,TGTGCCAGTAGCAGGGGGCTACCCTCCTACAATGAGCAGTTCTTC
TRBJ1-3,.,TRBV5-6,.,CASSFQGVDTIYF,TGTGCCAGCAGCTTTCAAGGGGTTGACACCATATATTTT